The 3 T cell receptor beta chains given below trace back to one sample, sequenced in a study of T cell responses to AZD1222 COVID-19 vaccine (dated by TCRdb to the early 2020s). The time point label on this specimen signifies: baseline before first vaccination. Library prep was done by the immunoSEQ multiplex PCR assay. Drawn from immuneACCESS, this table holds only the in-frame rearrangements with V and J called that TCRdb kept. Clones are partly lost; checked studies trace under half to an unresolved V gene and leave the rest unexplained. A total of roughly 160,000 clones appear in this sample, 94% of them only once. Around 0.66% of the sample goes to the ten largest clones. The material sequenced was peripheral blood, taken on day 0 of AZD1222 vaccination. These receptors were taken from an adult in good health.

The chain links TRBV6-5 to TRBJ2-7; 8 bases are a match to TRBD1. This CDR3 has 15 amino acids. J was trimmed by 5 bases and V by 1 base; bases with no gene match: 7. CDR1 MNHEY and CDR2 SVGAGI come from the germline V gene. Here the CDR3 reads CASSYFGQGVHEQYF. The DNA of the CDR3 is TGTGCCAGCAGTTACTTCGGACAGGGTGTCCACGAGCAGTACTTC.

This clone was seen only once. The chain uses TRBV28 and TRBJ1-6; tentatively, D is TRBD1 (6 bases). Trimming left V 3 bases short and J 10 bases short, with 19 bases between. The CDR3 totals 16 residues. Germline CDR1 is MDHEN and CDR2 is SYDVKM. The CDR3 loop reads CASSFPGGGTKSPLHF. The CDR3 DNA reads as TGTGCCAGCAGTTTCCCCGGGGGGGGCACGAAGTCACCCCTCCACTTT.

The V gene is TRBV6-1, the J gene TRBJ1-4, with D possibly matching TRBD1 (5 bases). CDR1 is MNHNS and CDR2 is SASEGT in the germline V gene. The CDR3 runs 14 residues. V was pared by 3 bases and J by 8 bases, with 13 bases between. The CDR3 sequence: CASSEQGGLEKLFF. CDR3 DNA: TGTGCCAGCAGTGAGCAGGGAGGGCTCGAAAAACTGTTTTTT.